The 24 T cell receptor beta chains in this list originate from one sample, sequenced in a study of CD8+CD57+ T cells in acquired aplastic anemia. TCR beta VDJ and CDR3 were profiled, and genomic DNA was the template. One entry per CDR3 protein, called by TCRdb with MiXCR from the reads. The top ten clones hold approximately 15% of a sample with about 190,000 distinct CDR3 sequences, about 53% of them seen once. Sequenced sample: sorted CD4+, CD8+, or CD8+CD57+ T cells (not recorded which) from PBMCs. The source of these receptors is a human donor in good health, serving as a control.

This clonotype appeared many times. This chain links TRBV2 with TRBJ1-5, with D possibly TRBD1 on 5 matching bases. Germline CDR1 reads SNHLY; CDR2 reads FYNNEI. The V and J ends lost 2 bases and 8 bases respectively, with 13 bases between them. This CDR3 comprises 14 residues. CDR3 sequence: CASSELGPMEPQHF. CDR3 nucleotide sequence: TGTGCCAGCAGTGAATTGGGGCCTATGGAGCCCCAGCATTTT.

This clonotype was recorded at least ten times. The chain combines TRBV7-8 with TRBJ1-1; D call uncertain. The CDR3 has 15 amino acids. V was shortened by 5 bases and J by 5 bases, with 18 bases between the two germline ends. The germline V gene encodes CDR1 SGHVS and CDR2 FQNEAQ. Written as DNA, the CDR3 is TGTGCCAGCAGCCCTGAAGAGGCAAGGAAAACTGAAGCTTTCTTT. The encoded protein is CASSPEEARKTEAFF.

Details on this clonotype: Germline is not matched at one junction end, which may reflect a read error. The J gene is TRBJ1-1, the V gene TRBV10-3; no firm D call. Germline CDR1 reads ENHRY; CDR2 reads SYGVKD. The CDR3 totals 12 residues. CDR3 sequence: CAISGTGTGALF. CDR3 DNA sequence: TGTGCCATCAGTGGGACGGGCACTGGAGCTCTCTTT.

This clonotype was seen many times. The chain recombines TRBV3-1 with TRBJ1-2, with D uncertain. This CDR3 spans 14 amino acids. Per the germline V gene, CDR1 is LGHDT and CDR2 is YNNKEL (reference sequence). The V end was cut by 4 bases, the J end by 2 bases, with 11 bases between. The CDR3 is CASSPRTVNYGYTF. The CDR3 DNA sequence: TGTGCCAGCAGCCCCAGAACAGTAAACTATGGCTACACCTTC.

The CDR3 nucleotides read TGTGCCAGCAGCTTAGTCTGGCAGCCACGCTCCTATAATTCACCCCTCCACTTT. Translating it yields CASSLVWQPRSYNSPLHF. The chain uses TRBV7-2 and TRBJ1-6, with D hard to call. Between the trimmed V and J ends, which lost 1 base and 0 bases, there was a span of 13 bases. Germline CDR1 SGHTA, CDR2 FQGNSA. The CDR3 spans 18 residues.

The rearrangement joins TRBV20-1 to TRBJ2-6; no clear D. Deletions cut 7 bases from V and 4 bases from J, with 5 bases between. The CDR3 covers 11 residues. CDR1 and CDR2 from the germline V gene are DFQATT and SNEGSKA (reference sequence). This CDR3 is CSVRGANVLTF. CDR3 DNA: TGCAGTGTAAGAGGGGCCAACGTCCTGACTTTC.

The CDR3 region has the DNA TGTGCCAGCACCCTGACAGGGGGTAGCAATCAGCCCCAGCATTTT. Its protein product is CASTLTGGSNQPQHF. The chain links TRBV12-3 or TRBV12-4 to TRBJ1-5, with 9 bases aligning to TRBD1. J was trimmed by 0 bases and V by 7 bases; bases with no gene match: 4. The CDR3 has 15 residues.

This sequence joins TRBV9 and TRBJ1-5; a weak D match, TRBD1 (6 bases). This CDR3 is built from 15 residues. CDR1 and CDR2 (germline): SGDLS, YYNGEE. V lost 4 bases and J 6 bases, leaving 17 bases between the germline ends. The CDR3 DNA follows: TGTGCCAGCAGCAGTAGTTCAGGGGAAGGTCAGCCCCAGCATTTT. It codes for CASSSSSGEGQPQHF.

The chain combines TRBV20-1 with TRBJ2-3; 13 bases fit TRBD2. Looked up from germline, CDR1 is DFQATT and CDR2 is SNEGSKA (reference sequence). Trimming at V came to 6 bases and at J to 2 bases, leaving 5 bases not matched to a gene. The CDR3 is 15 amino acids. The CDR3: CSALTSGGATDTQYF. Here the CDR3 DNA reads TGCAGTGCCCTTACTAGCGGGGGGGCCACAGATACGCAGTATTTT.

This clonotype was seen ten or more times. This rearrangement joins TRBV7-9 to TRBJ2-3; D ambiguous. Per germline, CDR1 SEHNR and CDR2 FQNEAQ (reference sequence). This CDR3 is built from 11 residues. Trimming took 5 bases from V and 6 from J, leaving 6 bases between them. The CDR3 DNA reads as TGTGCCAGCAGCCTTAAGGATACGCAGTATTTT. Its translation: CASSLKDTQYF.

There are many counts of this clonotype. This chain joins TRBV5-1 and TRBJ1-4; possible D gene TRBD1, 5 bases. CDR3 length equals 12 residues. V was trimmed by 5 bases and J by 3 bases, leaving 5 bases between them. Germline V gene sequence: CDR1 SGHRS, CDR2 YFSETQ. In DNA, the CDR3 is TGCGCCAGCAGACAGGCTAATGAAAAACTGTTTTTT. It codes for CASRQANEKLFF.

This clonotype was counted many times. The DNA for the CDR3 is TGTGCCAGCAGCCCCACAGGGGGCATGAATTCACCCCTCCACTTT. Translation gives CASSPTGGMNSPLHF. The rearrangement uses TRBV7-2 and TRBJ1-6; 9 bases align to TRBD1. J gave up 7 bases and V 5 bases, and 6 bases lay outside the gene matches. This CDR3 has 15 amino acids. CDR1 and CDR2 (germline): SGHTA, FQGNSA. Supplemented by reference TRBV7-2 and TRBJ1-6, the full variable domain reads GAGVSQSPSNKVTEKGKDVELRCDPISGHTALYWYRQSLGQGLEFLIYFQGNSAPDKSGLPSDRFSAERTGGSVSTLTIQRTQQEDSAVYLCASSPTGGMNSPLHFGNGTRLTVT.

This clonotype appeared a few times. The V call is TRBV20-1, the J call TRBJ2-5; 7 positions agree with TRBD1. Germline V gene data show CDR1 as DFQATT and CDR2 as SNEGSKA (reference sequence). CDR3 length: 14 residues. V lost 0 bases and J lost 4; bases outside the gene matches: 5. CDR3: CSARDRQGSETQYF. Written as DNA, the CDR3 is TGCAGTGCTAGAGATCGACAGGGTTCAGAGACCCAGTACTTC.

V usage is TRBV7-9 and J usage is TRBJ1-1; D may be TRBD1 (5 bases). There are 13 residues in the CDR3. V shed 1 base and J shed 7 bases, with 10 bases lying between them. Germline V gene sequence: CDR1 SEHNR, CDR2 FQNEAQ (reference sequence). CDR3 coding DNA: TGTGCCAGCAGCTTAGGGCAGGGCGGTGAAGCTTTCTTT. Its translation: CASSLGQGGEAFF.

The V gene is TRBV19, the J gene TRBJ2-7, with TRBD1 matching 10 bases. This CDR3 comprises 14 residues. V lost 9 bases and J lost 0; bases outside the gene matches: 5. Looked up from germline, CDR1 is LNHDA and CDR2 is SQIVND (reference sequence). CDR3 DNA: TGTGCCAGGTGGGGGACAGGGGACTCCTACGAGCAGTACTTC. Its translation is CARWGTGDSYEQYF.

At least ten counts were recorded for this clonotype. The chain joins TRBV6-5 to TRBJ1-5; a weak D match, TRBD1 (5 bases). Per germline, CDR1 MNHEY and CDR2 SVGAGI. Trimming took off 6 bases at V and 2 bases at J, with 14 bases between the two ends. The CDR3 spans 15 residues. CDR3 protein: CASRRNRYGNQPQHF. The CDR3 DNA reads as TGTGCCAGCAGGCGGAACAGGTACGGCAATCAGCCCCAGCATTTT.

This clonotype was picked up many times. The J gene is TRBJ2-6, the V gene TRBV19; D unclear. Germline loops: CDR1 LNHDA, CDR2 SQIVND (reference sequence). V was clipped by 1 base and J by 0 bases, with 7 bases between them. The CDR3 spans 16 residues. The CDR3 reads CASSIAALSGANVLTF. The CDR3 DNA follows: TGTGCCAGTAGTATAGCGGCGCTCTCTGGGGCCAACGTCCTGACTTTC.

This clonotype was picked up many times. The chain uses TRBV5-6 and TRBJ1-6, with TRBD1 matching over 7 bases. With 0 bases clipped from V and 10 bases from J, the junction kept 7 bases outside the gene matches. The V gene's germline CDR1 is SGHDT and CDR2 YYEEEE. The CDR3 loop spans 15 amino acids. This CDR3 reads CASSLGQGTRSPLHF. The CDR3 DNA reads as TGTGCCAGCAGCTTGGGACAGGGAACTCGATCACCCCTCCACTTT.

This chain uses TRBV7-3 with TRBJ2-7; D might be TRBD2 (7 bases). CDR1 and CDR2 (germline): SGHTA, FQGTGA. The ends were cut back, 1 base at V and 3 bases at J, with 13 bases in the middle. This CDR3 has 15 residues. CDR3 nucleotides: TGTGCCAGCAGCTTAAGAGGCGGGGGCTTCTACGAGCAGTACTTC. It specifies CASSLRGGGFYEQYF.

This clonotype has a count of ten or more. The chain couples TRBV6-5 to TRBJ1-1; D gene unclear. The V gene's germline CDR1 is MNHEY and CDR2 SVGAGI. The V end lost 4 bases, the J end lost 1 base, and 7 bases lay between the germline ends. CDR3 length: 13 amino acids. CDR3 protein: CASSFRENTEAFF. CDR3 in DNA: TGTGCCAGCAGTTTCCGGGAGAACACTGAAGCTTTCTTT.

V is TRBV7-9 and J is TRBJ1-4; D is undetermined. The CDR3 contains 13 residues. V lost 1 base to trimming and J lost 8 bases, with 8 bases between them. Germline CDR1 is SEHNR and CDR2 is FQNEAQ (reference sequence). CDR3: CASSLEAQEKLFF. In DNA, the CDR3 is TGTGCCAGCAGCTTAGAGGCGCAGGAAAAACTGTTTTTT.

Note on this clonotype: It is likely a read error, because the conserved phenylalanine at the end of the CDR3 is missing. It is unclear where the CDR3 begins or ends on the DNA, so no DNA is shown, and the CDR3 is as TCRdb lists it. This chain uses TRBV20-1 with TRBJ2-6. CDR1 is DFQATT, CDR2 SNEGSKA, per germline (reference sequence). Inclusive of both ends, the CDR3 amounts to 8 amino acids. CDR3 in amino acids: CSAREGTS.

The genes are TRBV2 and TRBJ2-3; the D gene could be TRBD1 or TRBD2 (8 bases each). The V and J ends lost 6 bases and 0 bases respectively, with 22 bases between them. The CDR3 has 18 amino acids. The germline gives CDR1 SNHLY, CDR2 FYNNEI. This CDR3 reads CASRDRAGGGLSTDTQYF. Here the CDR3 DNA reads TGTGCCAGCAGGGACAGGGCCGGCGGGGGGCTAAGCACAGATACGCAGTATTTT.

The chain has TRBV7-9 and TRBJ1-2; D unresolved. Germline CDR1 and CDR2: SEHNR and FQNEAQ (reference sequence). V was shortened by 5 bases and J by 6 bases, with 10 bases between the two germline ends. The CDR3 totals 12 residues. In DNA form, the CDR3 reads TGTGCCAGCAGCATGGACCAGGATGGCTACACCTTC. It encodes CASSMDQDGYTF.